This T cell receptor beta chain comes out of a study of cytomegalovirus exposure and HLA in healthy donors. The study's findings and limits: By a later analysis, the bulk of CMV-associated TCR beta chains appeared HLA-restricted. Within an earlier analysis, most TCR beta V segments proved productive either about 87% or about 30% of the time. 150 or so TCR beta chains were listed as cytomegalovirus-associated.

The CDR3 spans 15 residues. V lost 5 bases, J lost 8 bases, and 10 bases stayed unmatched. The V gene's germline CDR1 is SGHNT and CDR2 YYREEE (reference sequence). A note on this clone: Its specificity is not known.

Researchers ran the PCR with 60 Vbeta and 13 Jbeta primers. Generated by immunoSEQ multiplex PCR, the TCRdb table keeps only in-frame clones and is missing some. Of 110,000 to 150,000 clones detected, about 80% appear once; the ten largest clones hold about 2.5%. The TCR originated in a woman between 18 and 29 years old in good health and CMV-seropositive. The V and J genes are TRBV5-4 and TRBJ2-1; 10 nucleotides line up with TRBD1. The sample taken for sequencing was PBMCs. The CDR3 bases are TGTGCCAGCAGGAACCGGGACAGGGGTGAGGATGAGCAGTTCTTC. As protein: CASRNRDRGEDEQFF.